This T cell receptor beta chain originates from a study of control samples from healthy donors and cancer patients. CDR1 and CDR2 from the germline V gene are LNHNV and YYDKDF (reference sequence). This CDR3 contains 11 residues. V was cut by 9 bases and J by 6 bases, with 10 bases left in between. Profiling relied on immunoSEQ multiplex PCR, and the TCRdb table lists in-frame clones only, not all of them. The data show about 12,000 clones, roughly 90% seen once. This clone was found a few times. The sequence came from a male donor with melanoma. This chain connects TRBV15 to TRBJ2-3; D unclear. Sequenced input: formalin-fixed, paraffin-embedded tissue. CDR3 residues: CATRSLDTQYF. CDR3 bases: TGTGCCACTCGATCGTTGGATACGCAGTATTTT.